This TCR beta chain was documented in a study of metastatic and nonmetastatic thyroid tumors (dated by TCRdb to about 2020). Context from the whole study: Repertoires were compared across peripheral blood and tumor or nodule tissue samples from malignant and benign thyroid patients. What the authors observed across the whole study: TCR beta diversity was reported as significantly higher in malignant tumors than in benign nodules, in both blood and tumor samples.

Comment on this clone: Its antigen has not been determined. The input lacks base qualities; no much larger clone sits a single base away.

To prepare the library, PCR was applied. The sequencing machine was an Illumina HiSeq 4000. High-throughput sequencing was used to profile the CDR3 region of the TCR beta-chain in every patient. The authors' pipeline ran thus. The researchers built a classifier to tell apart papillary thyroid cancer patients with distant metastasis, based on CDR3 differences among clinicopathological groups. The Shannon index was used to assess repertoire diversity, and the Morisita-Horn index was used to assess tumor-blood repertoire similarity. TCRdb trimmed the raw reads at Q25, called clones with MiXCR and kept productive beta chains. The V and J calls reflect TCRdb's pipeline rather than the authors' work. The sample table holds fewer than 50,000 clones, of which 25% to 35% were seen once. The top ten constitute 9.9% of the sample. The germline V gene (reference sequence) specifies DFQATT as CDR1 and SNEGSKA as CDR2. The CDR3 numbers 19 residues from cysteine through phenylalanine. Just the 57-base CDR3 DNA is kept, in frame starting at base 1. Compared with germline, V lacks 3 bases and J lacks 4 bases; bases without a gene match: 22.

No patient had received any treatment before thyroid surgery. Using T-cell receptor beta sequencing, the study looked back at clinical samples from patients collected from about 2011 to 2018. Sequencing input: blood. The chain joins TRBV20-1 to TRBJ2-7; 9 bases in the junction line up with TRBD2. This sequence originates from a male donor with papillary thyroid cancer or a benign thyroid nodule (not recorded which). Some clones in this sample may be carry-over from other donors' samples. The nucleotide sequence is TGCAGTGCTAGTCGTTTTCGACTAGCGGTAGGGCCCTTTGTTTACGAGCAGTACTTC. It codes for CSASRFRLAVGPFVYEQYF.